These 8 T cell receptor beta chains were sequenced from one sample in a study of cytomegalovirus exposure and HLA in healthy donors (dated by TCRdb to about 2017). The library was built by means of the immunoSEQ multiplex PCR assay. For the multiplex PCR, a mixture combining 60 forward primers for TCR Vbeta segments and 13 reverse primers for TCR Jbeta segments was used. This immuneACCESS table, as held by TCRdb, lists in-frame sequences with V and J called but not all clones. Of the missing ones, under half trace to an unresolved V gene in checked studies; the others have no known cause. The sample table contains fewer than 250,000 clones; only one count was recorded for more than 70% of them. The ten largest make up approximately 4.6% of the sample. The source material was PBMCs. The receptor source for this set is a man aged 25-45 years in good health and CMV-seropositive.

The rearrangement uses TRBV28 and TRBJ2-5; 10 bases are a match to TRBD1. The CDR3 has 14 residues. Germline trimming cut 3 bases from V and 7 bases from J; bases unmatched to any gene: 5. Germline CDR1 reads MDHEN; CDR2 reads SYDVKM. Here the CDR3 reads CASSLTGGDGTQYF. As DNA, the CDR3 is TGTGCCAGCAGTTTGACAGGGGGCGATGGGACCCAGTACTTC.

This clone came up once. This chain connects TRBV19 to TRBJ2-1, with 8 bases matching TRBD2. V lost 2 bases and J lost 2; bases outside the gene matches: 14. The V gene's germline CDR1 is LNHDA and CDR2 SQIVND (reference sequence). The CDR3 spans 19 residues. This CDR3 reads CASSISPPGLAPAYNEQFF. The CDR3 bases are TGTGCCAGTAGTATAAGCCCCCCCGGACTAGCTCCTGCCTACAATGAGCAGTTCTTC.

The chain employs TRBV7-3 and TRBJ2-2; 9 nucleotides align to TRBD2. Germline V gene sequence: CDR1 SGHTA, CDR2 FQGTGA. V lost 4 bases to trimming and J lost 9 bases; unmatched junction nucleotides: 9. The CDR3 loop spans 15 amino acids. CDR3 nucleotides: TGTGCCAGCAGCTACGGGGTAGCGGGAGTTAGGGAGCTGTTTTTT. Encoded protein: CASSYGVAGVRELFF.

The gene calls are TRBV21-1 and TRBJ1-3; whether TRBD1, the table's D call, matches the DNA was not checked. TRBV21-1 is an annotated pseudogene. CDR3 length: 15 residues. This CDR3 reads CASSKGTGSGNTIYF. The CDR3 DNA follows: TGTGCCAGCAGCAAAGGGACAGGCTCTGGAAACACCATATATTTT.

This clone was detected a few times. CDR3 protein: CASCFRGEKLFF. CDR3 bases: TGTGCCAGCTGCTTCCGAGGGGAAAAACTGTTTTTT. The chain carries TRBV6-6 and TRBJ1-4, with no clear D. The CDR3 has 12 residues. Germline V gene data show CDR1 as MNHNY and CDR2 as SVGAGI (reference sequence). V lost 8 bases and J 8 bases, leaving 12 bases between the germline ends.

This chain uses TRBV7-9 with TRBJ2-4; D gene unclear. The CDR3 length is 14 residues. Germline CDR1 is SEHNR and CDR2 is FQNEAQ (reference sequence). Trimming removed 5 bases at V and 0 bases at J, with 8 bases between. The CDR3 nucleotides are TGTGCCAGCAGCGACTCTCTAGCCAAAAACATTCAGTACTTC. It encodes CASSDSLAKNIQYF.

This clone was seen only a few times. This rearrangement joins TRBV9 to TRBJ2-2, with 10 bases aligning to TRBD2. Germline loops: CDR1 SGDLS, CDR2 YYNGEE. This CDR3 spans 18 amino acids. V gave up 0 bases and J gave up 5 bases; unmatched junction bases: 10. The DNA for the CDR3 is TGTGCCAGCAGCGTAGAGGGGAGCGGGAGGGCCGGTACCGGGGAGCTGTTTTTT. It translates to CASSVEGSGRAGTGELFF.

CDR3: CASSLSGQGSYNEQFF. In DNA form, the CDR3 reads TGTGCCAGCAGCTTATCAGGACAGGGTTCCTACAATGAGCAGTTCTTC. V is TRBV7-3 and J is TRBJ2-1; 8 bases are shared with TRBD1. Germline trimming cut 2 bases from V and 1 base from J; bases unmatched to any gene: 4. This CDR3 has 16 residues. Germline lookup yields CDR1 SGHTA and CDR2 FQGTGA.